The 23 T cell receptor beta chains below all came from one sample that was sequenced in a study of T-cell reconstitution after alpha-beta-depleted transplantation in children. Unique molecular identifiers were used in preparing the TCRbeta library. MiXCR was run by TCRdb on the PCR reads, yielding one entry per CDR3 protein. The top ten hold about 28% of the sample, which has around 960,000 distinct CDR3 sequences, about 30% seen once. The input for sequencing was PBMCs, mostly from graft donor cells, taken 360 days after TCRalphabeta/CD19-depleted stem cell transplant. The source is a boy under three years old who had a stem cell transplant for SCID, so the T cells may come from the graft donor.

The sample holds many counts of this clonotype. This sequence joins TRBV12-3 or TRBV12-4 and TRBJ2-7, with 8 bases aligning to TRBD1. Trimming at V came to 3 bases and at J to 5 bases, leaving 6 bases not matched to a gene. The CDR3 loop spans 14 amino acids. CDR3 amino acids: CASSLPGGQNEQYF. The CDR3 DNA is TGTGCCAGCAGTTTGCCAGGGGGCCAGAACGAGCAGTACTTC.

This clonotype was counted a few times. This rearrangement joins TRBV20-1 to TRBJ2-7; 9 bases are shared with TRBD2. The CDR3 totals 14 residues. The germline gives CDR1 DFQATT, CDR2 SNEGSKA (reference sequence). V trimming: 3 bases; J trimming: 2 bases; junction bases outside the gene matches: 5. The CDR3 is CSARPGLATYEQYF. The CDR3 nucleotides read TGCAGTGCTAGGCCGGGACTAGCAACCTACGAGCAGTACTTC.

The table lists this clonotype with a few counts. This chain connects TRBV10-2 to TRBJ2-5; 10 nucleotides line up with TRBD2. This CDR3 contains 16 residues. J was trimmed by 4 bases and V by 3 bases; bases with no gene match: 8. Germline V gene data show CDR1 as WSHSY and CDR2 as SAAADI. CDR3 amino acids: CASSDPAGGPGETQYF. CDR3 bases: TGCGCCAGCAGTGACCCAGCGGGGGGGCCGGGAGAGACCCAGTACTTC.

This clonotype showed up just a few times. V and J are TRBV29-1 and TRBJ2-3; D is unclear. Between the trimmed V and J ends, which lost 4 bases and 3 bases, there was a span of 14 bases. Looked up from germline, CDR1 is SQVTM and CDR2 is ANQGSEA. The CDR3 runs to 14 residues. The chain's CDR3 is CSVVLLGPTDTQYF. CDR3 nucleotides: TGCAGCGTTGTGTTGTTAGGTCCAACAGATACGCAGTATTTT.

This chain connects TRBV16 to TRBJ1-5; possibly TRBD1 for D (6 bases). CDR3 length: 17 amino acids. CDR1 and CDR2 (germline): KGHSY, FQNENV. V dropped 0 bases and J dropped 2 bases, with 14 bases sitting between them. In nucleotides, the CDR3 is TGTGCCAGCAGCCAATCACGGGGGCCCCACGGCAATCAGCCCCAGCATTTT. Translating gives CASSQSRGPHGNQPQHF. Supplemented by reference TRBV16 and TRBJ1-5, the full variable domain reads GEEVAQTPKHLVRGEGQKAKLYCAPIKGHSYVFWYQQVLKNEFKFLISFQNENVFDETGMPKERFSAKCLPNSPCSLEIQATKLEDSAVYFCASSQSRGPHGNQPQHFGDGTRLSIL.

This clonotype was observed a handful of times. The chain joins TRBV7-3 to TRBJ1-1; perhaps TRBD1 as D (6 bases). This CDR3 is built from 15 residues. The V end lost 3 bases, the J end lost 1 base, and 12 bases lay between the germline ends. Germline CDR1 and CDR2: SGHTA and FQGTGA. CDR3 amino acids: CASSLSPGQNTEAFF. The CDR3 coding sequence is TGTGCCAGCAGCTTGTCTCCGGGACAGAACACTGAAGCTTTCTTT.

The chain combines TRBV20-1 with TRBJ1-2, with 8 bases aligning to TRBD1. Germline-derived CDR1 and CDR2 are DFQATT and SNEGSKA (reference sequence). The ends lost 5 bases at V and 7 bases at J; junction bases unmatched: 12. The CDR3 is 14 amino acids. CDR3 coding DNA: TGCAGTGCTCCCGGACAGGGAGAATCGAGTGGCTACACCTTC. This encodes CSAPGQGESSGYTF.

This clonotype was observed once. CDR3 in amino acids: CASSPRAGALNNEQFF. The DNA for the CDR3 is TGTGCCAGCTCACCACGGGCGGGGGCCCTCAACAATGAGCAGTTCTTC. The chain joins TRBV18 to TRBJ2-1; maybe TRBD2 (7 bases). CDR1 is KGHSH, CDR2 LQKENI, per germline. This CDR3 has 16 residues. V was cut by 1 base and J by 5 bases, with 15 bases left in between.

This rearrangement joins TRBV7-6 to TRBJ2-5; D is perhaps TRBD2 (6 bases). The V end was cut by 6 bases, the J end by 0 bases, with 14 bases between. Germline V gives CDR1 SGHVS, CDR2 FNYEAQ. The CDR3 loop spans 15 amino acids. The CDR3 is CASRVTGTHQETQYF. For the CDR3, the DNA is TGTGCCAGCAGGGTCACCGGGACTCACCAAGAGACCCAGTACTTC.

The gene calls are TRBV2 and TRBJ2-1, with D possibly being TRBD2 (7 bases). Per germline, CDR1 SNHLY and CDR2 FYNNEI. This CDR3 contains 13 residues. Trimming stripped 11 bases from V and 0 bases from J, with 11 bases between. The CDR3 here is CAGGGPSYNEQFF. Here the CDR3 DNA reads TGTGCCGGCGGGGGCCCCTCCTACAATGAGCAGTTCTTC.

This clonotype turned up a few times. CDR3 nucleotide sequence: TGTGCCAGCTCACCACCGGGGAGGGACAGCACTGAAGCTTTCTTT. Translated: CASSPPGRDSTEAFF. The V and J genes are TRBV18 and TRBJ1-1; the match to TRBD1 covers 7 bases. CDR3 size: 15 residues. The germline V gene encodes CDR1 KGHSH and CDR2 LQKENI. The trim removed 0 bases at V and 4 bases at J, leaving 5 bases unmatched. The whole variable domain, filled in from reference TRBV18 and TRBJ1-1, reads NAGVMQNPRHLVRRRGQEARLRCSPMKGHSHVYWYRQLPEEGLKFMVYLQKENIIDESGMPKERFSAEFPKEGPSILRIQQVVRGDSAAYFCASSPPGRDSTEAFFGQGTRLTVV.

This clonotype has more than one count but fewer than ten. This chain connects TRBV20-1 to TRBJ1-1; D is undetermined. Per the germline V gene, CDR1 is DFQATT and CDR2 is SNEGSKA (reference sequence). The CDR3 runs 13 residues. Trimming pared 1 base from V and 3 bases from J, leaving 9 bases between. In nucleotides, the CDR3 is TGCAGTGCTAGAGCCGACGGGGACACTGAAGCTTTCTTT. This codes for CSARADGDTEAFF.

This clonotype was observed many times. This chain connects TRBV4-1 to TRBJ1-1; D is unresolved. The CDR3 runs 12 residues. CDR1 is MGHRA and CDR2 is YSYEKL in the germline V gene. The V end lost 6 bases, the J end lost 2 bases, and 7 bases lay between the germline ends. The CDR3: CASREGNTEAFF. For the CDR3, the DNA is TGCGCCAGCAGAGAGGGTAACACTGAAGCTTTCTTT.

In its sample, this clonotype was seen many times. This chain joins TRBV25-1 and TRBJ2-1; D not certain. Germline V CDR1 and CDR2: MGHDK, SYGVNS. The CDR3 runs 16 residues. V lost 2 bases, J lost 4 bases, and 15 bases lay in between. For the CDR3, the DNA is TGTGCCAGCAGTGAAATGGGTCCCCCTTTTTACAATGAGCAGTTCTTC. It translates to CASSEMGPPFYNEQFF.

This chain connects TRBV7-2 to TRBJ1-1, with 7 bases identical to TRBD1. V was pared by 2 bases and J by 1 base, with 4 bases of the junction left unmatched. Germline CDR1 reads SGHTA; CDR2 reads FQGNSA. The CDR3 loop spans 15 amino acids. CDR3 sequence reads: CASSLMGTANTEAFF. Here the CDR3 DNA reads TGTGCCAGCAGCTTAATGGGGACAGCGAACACTGAAGCTTTCTTT.

This clonotype occurred many times. V usage is TRBV15 and J usage is TRBJ2-5; a weak D match, TRBD2 (6 bases). This CDR3 region has 14 residues. Germline values: CDR1 LNHNV, CDR2 YYDKDF (reference sequence). Trimming removed 3 bases at V and 5 bases at J, with 13 bases between. DNA of the CDR3: TGTGCCACCAGCAGGGAGGGGATTCTTGAGACCCAGTACTTC. It encodes CATSREGILETQYF. Looking up the rest from reference TRBV15 and TRBJ2-5 gives the full variable domain: DAMVIQNPRYQVTQFGKPVTLSCSQTLNHNVMYWYQQKSSQAPKLLFHYYDKDFNNEADTPDNFQSRRPNTSFCFLDIRSPGLGDTAMYLCATSREGILETQYFGPGTRLLVL.

The sample holds a few counts of this clonotype. This chain connects TRBV2 to TRBJ2-5; the match to TRBD2 covers 9 bases. Germline V gives CDR1 SNHLY, CDR2 FYNNEI. This CDR3 is 13 amino acids long. J was trimmed by 7 bases and V by 6 bases; bases with no gene match: 6. The CDR3 reads CASRAGGVGTQYF. DNA of the CDR3: TGTGCCAGCAGAGCGGGGGGCGTCGGGACCCAGTACTTC.

As for this clonotype: One end of the junction does not line up with germline, which may come from a read error. The chain links TRBV12-3 or TRBV12-4 to TRBJ1-5; D is unclear. The CDR3 spans 17 residues. As DNA, the CDR3 is TGTGCCAGCAGTCCCGGAGGATTTGTGGGATCAAATCAGCCCGAGCATTTT. Its translation: CASSPGGFVGSNQPEHF.

This chain joins TRBV12-3 or TRBV12-4 and TRBJ2-6; weak D call: TRBD1 (7 bases). The CDR3 length is 18 residues. Trimming pared 3 bases from V and 0 bases from J, leaving 15 bases between. Here the CDR3 DNA reads TGTGCCAGCAGTTTTCTGACAGGGAGGAGCTCTGGGGCCAACGTCCTGACTTTC. It codes for CASSFLTGRSSGANVLTF.

This chain uses TRBV5-5 with TRBJ1-4, with D perhaps matching TRBD1 (5 bases). Germline lookup yields CDR1 SGHKS and CDR2 YYEKEE (reference sequence). CDR3 length: 14 amino acids. Trimming cost V 4 bases and J 5 bases, with 12 bases left between them. CDR3 protein: CASSTRDRNEKLFF. CDR3 bases: TGTGCCAGCAGCACCCGGGACCGCAATGAAAAACTGTTTTTT.

This clonotype was counted between two and nine times. This chain uses TRBV18 with TRBJ2-7; D call uncertain. There are 12 residues in the CDR3. CDR1 is KGHSH, CDR2 LQKENI, per germline. The germline V and J ends were trimmed by 2 bases and 3 bases, with 5 bases remaining between them. The DNA of the CDR3 is TGTGCCAGCTCACCATCAATCTACGAGCAGTACTTC. Encoded protein: CASSPSIYEQYF.

The table lists this clonotype with a few counts. This chain connects TRBV12-3 or TRBV12-4 to TRBJ2-1; 8 bases fit TRBD1. Trimming removed 1 base from V and 6 bases from J; junction bases left unmatched: 5. The CDR3 runs 15 residues. CDR3: CASSLGAGGINEQFF. The DNA for the CDR3 is TGTGCCAGCAGTTTAGGGGCAGGGGGCATCAATGAGCAGTTCTTC.

The table lists this clonotype with a count of one. V gene TRBV20-1 combines with J gene TRBJ2-5, with D possibly being TRBD1 or TRBD2 (5 bases each). CDR3 length: 12 residues. Germline lookup yields CDR1 DFQATT and CDR2 SNEGSKA (reference sequence). The germline V and J ends were trimmed by 3 bases and 4 bases, with 9 bases remaining between them. The CDR3 is CSASGTSETQYF. CDR3 bases: TGCAGTGCTAGTGGGACCTCAGAGACCCAGTACTTC.